This T cell receptor (beta chain) originates from a study of T cell responses to AZD1222 COVID-19 vaccine. Study conclusions and caveats: CD4 TCRs covered the whole spike, strongest at regions 160-218 and 743-854.

Some clones are missing from TCRdb's copy, which holds only in-frame ones; the method was immunoSEQ multiplex PCR. The table includes about 170,000 clones, roughly nine tenths detected once. The CDR3 extends over 15 amino acids. The V end was cut by 5 bases, the J end by 4 bases, with 16 bases between. Germline V gene data show CDR1 as SGHRS and CDR2 as YFSETQ. In the case of this clone: The antigen is undetermined.

This sequence was found in an adult in good health. Source: peripheral blood, taken on day 0 of AZD1222 vaccination. The gene calls are TRBV5-1 and TRBJ1-5; D possibly corresponds to TRBD1 (6 bases). This chain's CDR3 is CASSLSGTTNQPQHF. The CDR3 DNA reads TGCGCCAGCAGTTTATCCGGGACAACAAATCAGCCCCAGCATTTT.